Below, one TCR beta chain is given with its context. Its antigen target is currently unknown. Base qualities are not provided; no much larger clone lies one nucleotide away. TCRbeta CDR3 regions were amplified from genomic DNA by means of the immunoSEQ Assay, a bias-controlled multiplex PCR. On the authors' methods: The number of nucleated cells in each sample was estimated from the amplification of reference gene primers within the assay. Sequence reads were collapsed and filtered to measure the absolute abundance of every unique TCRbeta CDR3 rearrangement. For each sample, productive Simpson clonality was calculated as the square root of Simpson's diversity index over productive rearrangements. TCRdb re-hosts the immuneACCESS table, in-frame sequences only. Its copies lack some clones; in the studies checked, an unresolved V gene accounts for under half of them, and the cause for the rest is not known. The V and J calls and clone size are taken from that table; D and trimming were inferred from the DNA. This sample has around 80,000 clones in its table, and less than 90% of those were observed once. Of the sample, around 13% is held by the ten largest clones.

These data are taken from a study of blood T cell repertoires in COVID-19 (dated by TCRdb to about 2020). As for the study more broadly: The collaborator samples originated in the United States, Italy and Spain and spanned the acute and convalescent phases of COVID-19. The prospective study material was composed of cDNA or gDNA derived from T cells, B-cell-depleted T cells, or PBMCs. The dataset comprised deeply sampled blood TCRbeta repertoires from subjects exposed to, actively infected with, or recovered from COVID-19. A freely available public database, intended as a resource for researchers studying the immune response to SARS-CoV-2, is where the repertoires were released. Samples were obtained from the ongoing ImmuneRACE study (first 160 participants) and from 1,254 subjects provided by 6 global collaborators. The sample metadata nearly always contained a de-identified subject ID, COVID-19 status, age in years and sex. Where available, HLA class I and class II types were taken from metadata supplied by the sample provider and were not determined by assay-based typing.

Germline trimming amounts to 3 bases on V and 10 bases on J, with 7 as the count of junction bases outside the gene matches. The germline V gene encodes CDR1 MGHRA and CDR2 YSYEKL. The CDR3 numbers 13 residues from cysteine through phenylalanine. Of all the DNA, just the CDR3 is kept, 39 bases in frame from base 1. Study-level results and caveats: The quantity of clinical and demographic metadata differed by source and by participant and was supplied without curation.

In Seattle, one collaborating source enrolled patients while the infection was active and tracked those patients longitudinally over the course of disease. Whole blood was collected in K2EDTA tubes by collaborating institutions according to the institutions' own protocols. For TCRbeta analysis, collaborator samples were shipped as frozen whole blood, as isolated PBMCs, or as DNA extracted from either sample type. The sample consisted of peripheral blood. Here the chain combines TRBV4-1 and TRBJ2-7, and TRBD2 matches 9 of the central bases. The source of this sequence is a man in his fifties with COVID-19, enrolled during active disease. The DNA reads TGCGCCAGCAGCCAGCCTACTAGCGGGTTCCAGTACTTC. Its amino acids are CASSQPTSGFQYF.